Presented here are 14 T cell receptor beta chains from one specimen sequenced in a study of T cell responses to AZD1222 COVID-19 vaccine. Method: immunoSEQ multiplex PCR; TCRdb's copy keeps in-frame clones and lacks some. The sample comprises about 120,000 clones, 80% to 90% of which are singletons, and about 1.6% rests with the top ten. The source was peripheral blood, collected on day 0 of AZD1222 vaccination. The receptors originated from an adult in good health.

Here the CDR3 reads CASSLSQNVGSYTF. The CDR3 nucleotides read TGCGCCAGCAGCTTATCCCAGAATGTTGGTAGCTACACCTTC. The chain employs TRBV5-1 and TRBJ1-2, with unresolved D. Deletions cut 2 bases from V and 9 bases from J, with 17 bases between. This CDR3 is 14 amino acids long. Germline CDR1 and CDR2: SGHRS and YFSETQ.

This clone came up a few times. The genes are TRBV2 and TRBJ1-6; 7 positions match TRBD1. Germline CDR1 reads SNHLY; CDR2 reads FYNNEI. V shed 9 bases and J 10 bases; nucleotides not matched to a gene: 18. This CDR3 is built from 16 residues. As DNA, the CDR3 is TGTGCCAGTAAATCGTCCGTTCGAGGGGGCGGCTCACCCCTCCACTTT. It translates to CASKSSVRGGGSPLHF.

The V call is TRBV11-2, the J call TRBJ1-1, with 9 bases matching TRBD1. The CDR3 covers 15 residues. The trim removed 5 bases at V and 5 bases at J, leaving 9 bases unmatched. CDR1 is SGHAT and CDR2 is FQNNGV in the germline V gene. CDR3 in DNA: TGTGCCAGCAGCACACACAGGGGGCGCTTGACTGAAGCTTTCTTT. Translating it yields CASSTHRGRLTEAFF. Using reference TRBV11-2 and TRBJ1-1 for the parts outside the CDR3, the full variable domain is EAGVAQSPRYKIIEKRQSVAFWCNPISGHATLYWYQQILGQGPKLLIQFQNNGVVDDSQLPKDRFSAERLKGVDSTLKIQPAKLEDSAVYLCASSTHRGRLTEAFFGQGTRLTVV.

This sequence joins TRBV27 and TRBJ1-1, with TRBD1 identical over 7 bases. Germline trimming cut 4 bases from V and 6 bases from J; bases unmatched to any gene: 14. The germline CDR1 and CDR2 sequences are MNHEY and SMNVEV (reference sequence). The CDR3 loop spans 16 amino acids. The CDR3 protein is CASSSLKGAFVAEAFF. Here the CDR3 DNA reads TGTGCCAGCAGTTCCCTCAAGGGGGCGTTTGTAGCTGAAGCTTTCTTT.

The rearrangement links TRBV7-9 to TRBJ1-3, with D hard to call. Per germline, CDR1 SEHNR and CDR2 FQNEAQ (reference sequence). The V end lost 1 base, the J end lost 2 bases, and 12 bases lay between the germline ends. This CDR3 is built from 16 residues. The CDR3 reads CASSLVTAAPGNTIYF. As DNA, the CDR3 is TGTGCCAGCAGCTTAGTAACAGCGGCTCCTGGAAACACCATATATTTT.

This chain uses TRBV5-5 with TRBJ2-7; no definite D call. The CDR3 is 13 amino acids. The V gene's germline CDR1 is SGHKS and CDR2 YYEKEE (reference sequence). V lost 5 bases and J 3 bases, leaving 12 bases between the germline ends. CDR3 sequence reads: CASSPSSVYEQYF. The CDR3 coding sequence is TGTGCCAGCAGTCCATCGTCGGTCTACGAGCAGTACTTC.

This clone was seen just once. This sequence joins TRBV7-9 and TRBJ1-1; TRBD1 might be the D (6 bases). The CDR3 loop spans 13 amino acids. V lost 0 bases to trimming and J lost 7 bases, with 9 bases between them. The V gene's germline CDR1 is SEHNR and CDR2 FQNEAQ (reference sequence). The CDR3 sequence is CASSLAVTGEAFF. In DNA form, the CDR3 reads TGTGCCAGCAGCTTAGCGGTGACAGGTGAAGCTTTCTTT.

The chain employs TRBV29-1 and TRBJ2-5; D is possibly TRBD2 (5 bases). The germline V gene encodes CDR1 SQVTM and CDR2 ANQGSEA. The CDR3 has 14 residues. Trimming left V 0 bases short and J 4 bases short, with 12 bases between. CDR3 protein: CSVEDWERRETQYF. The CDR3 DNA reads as TGCAGCGTTGAAGATTGGGAGCGAAGAGAGACCCAGTACTTC.

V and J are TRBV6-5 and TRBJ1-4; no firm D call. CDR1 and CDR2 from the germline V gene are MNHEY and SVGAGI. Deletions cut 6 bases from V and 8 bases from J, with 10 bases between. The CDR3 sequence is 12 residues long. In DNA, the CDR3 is TGTGCCAGCAGCCCCGGCCGGGAAAAACTGTTTTTT. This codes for CASSPGREKLFF.

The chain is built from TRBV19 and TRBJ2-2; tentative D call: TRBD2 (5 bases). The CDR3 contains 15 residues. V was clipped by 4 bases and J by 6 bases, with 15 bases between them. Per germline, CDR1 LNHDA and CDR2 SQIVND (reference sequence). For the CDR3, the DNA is TGTGCCAGTAGTACTCCCGTAGCCGGGGCCGGGGAGCTGTTTTTT. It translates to CASSTPVAGAGELFF.

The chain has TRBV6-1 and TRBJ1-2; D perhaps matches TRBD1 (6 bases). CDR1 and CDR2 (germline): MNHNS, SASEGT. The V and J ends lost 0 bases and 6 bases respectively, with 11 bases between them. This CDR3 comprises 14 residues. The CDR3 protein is CASSEAGTGNGYTF. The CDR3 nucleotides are TGTGCCAGCAGTGAAGCGGGCACAGGGAATGGCTACACCTTC.

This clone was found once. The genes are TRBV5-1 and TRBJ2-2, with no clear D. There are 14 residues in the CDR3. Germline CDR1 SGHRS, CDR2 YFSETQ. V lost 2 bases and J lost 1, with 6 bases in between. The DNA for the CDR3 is TGCGCCAGCAGCTTTGCACAGAACACCGGGGAGCTGTTTTTT. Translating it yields CASSFAQNTGELFF.

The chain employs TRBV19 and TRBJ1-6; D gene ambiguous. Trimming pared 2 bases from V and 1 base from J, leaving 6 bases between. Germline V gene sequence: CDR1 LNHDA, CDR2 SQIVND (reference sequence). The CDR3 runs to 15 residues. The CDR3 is CASSIRVSYNSPLHF. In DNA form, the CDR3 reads TGTGCCAGTAGTATAAGGGTTTCCTATAATTCACCCCTCCACTTT.

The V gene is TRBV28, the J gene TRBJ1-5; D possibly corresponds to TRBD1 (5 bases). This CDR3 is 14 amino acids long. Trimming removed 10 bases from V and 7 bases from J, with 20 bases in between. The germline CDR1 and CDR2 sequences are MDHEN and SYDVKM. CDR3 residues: CAIGTGRSGQPQHF. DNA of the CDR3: TGTGCCATCGGGACGGGACGTTCGGGGCAGCCCCAGCATTTT.